This is a list of T cell receptor beta chains from one sample in a study of control samples from healthy donors and cancer patients. Assay used: immunoSEQ multiplex PCR; TCRdb lists only in-frame clones, some missing. This table holds around 200,000 clones, roughly 93% found once. Sequencing input: blood. The receptors derive from a man between 18 and 35 years old in good health. Both conserved end residues are part of each CDR3. Fields, in order: D gene, J gene, V gene, clone size, CDR3 DNA, CDR3 protein. The D gene is left open where the match is weak. Clone size is given for some rows only: seen once, a few or many times, or a class if the clone is expanded.

D gene: .; J gene: TRBJ2-3; V gene: TRBV2; clone size: .; CDR3 DNA: TGTGCCAGCAGTGAAAATGGGCTCACAGATACGCAGTATTTT; CDR3 protein: CASSENGLTDTQYF
D gene: TRBD1; J gene: TRBJ2-5; V gene: TRBV5-8; clone size: .; CDR3 DNA: TGTGCCAGCAGCCCGGGGACAGGGCAGGAGACCCAGTACTTC; CDR3 protein: CASSPGTGQETQYF
D gene: .; J gene: TRBJ1-3; V gene: TRBV5-1; clone size: few; CDR3 DNA: TGCGCCAGCAGCGGTCGAGGTTCTGGAAACACCATATATTTT; CDR3 protein: CASSGRGSGNTIYF
D gene: TRBD1; J gene: TRBJ2-2; V gene: TRBV5-4; clone size: .; CDR3 DNA: TGTGCCAGCAGCTTGGGATCCCGGACAGGGAACACCGGGGAGCTGTTTTTT; CDR3 protein: CASSLGSRTGNTGELFF
D gene: TRBD1; J gene: TRBJ1-5; V gene: TRBV19; clone size: .; CDR3 DNA: TGTGCCAGTAGACGAGGGACAGGGGAAAGCAATCAGCCCCAGCATTTT; CDR3 protein: CASRRGTGESNQPQHF
D gene: .; J gene: TRBJ1-1; V gene: TRBV24-1; clone size: few; CDR3 DNA: TGTGCCACCAGTGAGTCGACAGAGAACACTGAAGCTTTCTTT; CDR3 protein: CATSESTENTEAFF
D gene: .; J gene: TRBJ1-5; V gene: TRBV10-2; clone size: .; CDR3 DNA: TGCGCCAGCAGTGAGGGACAGTTCTATCAGCCCCAGCATTTT; CDR3 protein: CASSEGQFYQPQHF
D gene: TRBD2; J gene: TRBJ2-7; V gene: TRBV9; clone size: .; CDR3 DNA: TGTGCCAGCAGCGCGGGGACTAGCAACTACGAGCAGTACTTC; CDR3 protein: CASSAGTSNYEQYF
D gene: .; J gene: TRBJ1-5; V gene: TRBV15; clone size: .; CDR3 DNA: TGTGCCACCAGCAGAGGGACAGTTAATCAGCTCCAGCATTTT; CDR3 protein: CATSRGTVNQLQHF
D gene: TRBD1; J gene: TRBJ1-2; V gene: TRBV28; clone size: .; CDR3 DNA: TGTGCCAGCATTCAAGGGGGCCCGGGAGATGGCTACACCTTC; CDR3 protein: CASIQGGPGDGYTF
D gene: .; J gene: TRBJ2-3; V gene: TRBV5-1; clone size: .; CDR3 DNA: TGCGCCAGCAGCTCTTTCTATAGCACAGATACGCAGTATTTT; CDR3 protein: CASSSFYSTDTQYF